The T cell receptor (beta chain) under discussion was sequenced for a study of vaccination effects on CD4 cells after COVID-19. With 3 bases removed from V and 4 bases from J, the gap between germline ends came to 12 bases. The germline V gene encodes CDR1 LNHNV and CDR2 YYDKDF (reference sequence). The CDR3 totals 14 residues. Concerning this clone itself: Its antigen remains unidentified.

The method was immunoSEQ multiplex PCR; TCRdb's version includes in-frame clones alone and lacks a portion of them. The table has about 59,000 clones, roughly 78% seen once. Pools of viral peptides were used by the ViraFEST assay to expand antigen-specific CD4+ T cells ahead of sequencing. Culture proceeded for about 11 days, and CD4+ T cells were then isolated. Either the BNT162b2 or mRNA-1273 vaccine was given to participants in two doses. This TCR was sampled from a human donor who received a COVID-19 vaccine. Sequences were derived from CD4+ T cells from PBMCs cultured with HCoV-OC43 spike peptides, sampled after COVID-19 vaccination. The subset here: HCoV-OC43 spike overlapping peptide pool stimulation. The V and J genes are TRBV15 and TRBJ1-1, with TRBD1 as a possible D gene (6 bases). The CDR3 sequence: CATSSYRVATEAFF. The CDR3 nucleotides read TGTGCCACCAGCAGCTACAGGGTGGCCACTGAAGCTTTCTTT. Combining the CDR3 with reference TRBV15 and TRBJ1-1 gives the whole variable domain DAMVIQNPRYQVTQFGKPVTLSCSQTLNHNVMYWYQQKSSQAPKLLFHYYDKDFNNEADTPDNFQSRRPNTSFCFLDIRSPGLGDTAMYLCATSSYRVATEAFFGQGTRLTVV.